The rows below give T cell receptor beta chains drawn from one sample of a study of CD8 T cells in Susac syndrome. Each CDR3 protein is one row after TCRdb ran MiXCR on the immunoSEQ multiplex PCR reads. There are some 200,000 distinct CDR3 sequences in the sample; nearly 95% occur only once, and roughly 0.088% lies in the top ten. Sequencing input: CD4+ T cells from PBMCs. The receptors were sampled from a human donor with multiple sclerosis. Each CDR3 is given with its conserved first and last residue. Each record gives: CDR3 length, V gene, clone size, D gene, J gene, CDR3 DNA, CDR3 protein. D genes are given only for firm matches. The listing skips clone size in some rows; elsewhere it reads once, few, many or a size class.

CDR3 length: 13
V gene: TRBV29-1
clone size: -
D gene: -
J gene: TRBJ1-6
CDR3 DNA: TGCAGCGTTCGAGGGGACTATAATTCACCCCTCCACTTT
CDR3 protein: CSVRGDYNSPLHF

CDR3 length: 15
V gene: TRBV25-1
clone size: -
D gene: -
J gene: TRBJ1-1
CDR3 DNA: TGTGCCAGCAGCCCACACCCCTTGGGGAACGCTGAAGCTTTCTTT
CDR3 protein: CASSPHPLGNAEAFF

CDR3 length: 13
V gene: TRBV29-1
clone size: -
D gene: TRBD1
J gene: TRBJ2-1
CDR3 DNA: TGCAGCGTTGACGGACAGGGGGCGGGGGAGCAGTTCTTC
CDR3 protein: CSVDGQGAGEQFF

CDR3 length: 18
V gene: TRBV20-1
clone size: -
D gene: TRBD1
J gene: TRBJ2-4
CDR3 DNA: TGCAGTGCTAGTCTGGCCGGGACAGGGACAATAGCCAAAAACATTCAGTACTTC
CDR3 protein: CSASLAGTGTIAKNIQYF

CDR3 length: 11
V gene: TRBV30
clone size: -
D gene: -
J gene: TRBJ2-7
CDR3 DNA: TGTGCCTGGAGTGCCCCCTTAGAGCAGTACTTC
CDR3 protein: CAWSAPLEQYF

CDR3 length: 13
V gene: TRBV29-1
clone size: -
D gene: -
J gene: TRBJ2-1
CDR3 DNA: TGCAGCGTTGGCCGGGACTCCTACAATGAGCAGTTCTTC
CDR3 protein: CSVGRDSYNEQFF

CDR3 length: 16
V gene: TRBV2
clone size: -
D gene: -
J gene: TRBJ2-7
CDR3 DNA: TGTGCCAGCAGCGGAGGGGGTAGTTTGTTGGTAGGCGAGCAGTACTTC
CDR3 protein: CASSGGGSLLVGEQYF

CDR3 length: 14
V gene: TRBV15
clone size: -
D gene: TRBD1
J gene: TRBJ2-4
CDR3 DNA: TGTGCCACCAGCAGAGATGGACAGGGGGGGATTCAGTACTTC
CDR3 protein: CATSRDGQGGIQYF

CDR3 length: 19
V gene: TRBV9
clone size: -
D gene: -
J gene: TRBJ2-5
CDR3 DNA: TGTGCCAGCAGCTCCCCCGAACGGGGGGCCTTCTTGTACCAAGAGACCCAGTACTTC
CDR3 protein: CASSSPERGAFLYQETQYF

CDR3 length: 11
V gene: TRBV12-3/TRBV12-4
clone size: -
D gene: -
J gene: TRBJ1-1
CDR3 DNA: TGTGCCAGCAGTTTAGTACAGGGAGCTTTCTTT
CDR3 protein: CASSLVQGAFF

CDR3 length: 17
V gene: TRBV27
clone size: -
D gene: TRBD2
J gene: TRBJ2-7
CDR3 DNA: TGTGCCAGCAGTTTATCGATGGGAGGGGCCCTCTCCTACGAGCAGTACTTC
CDR3 protein: CASSLSMGGALSYEQYF

CDR3 length: 15
V gene: TRBV6-1
clone size: -
D gene: TRBD1
J gene: TRBJ2-7
CDR3 DNA: TGTGCCAGCAGTCCCGGACAGGGGCCAAACTACGAGCAGTACTTC
CDR3 protein: CASSPGQGPNYEQYF

CDR3 length: 15
V gene: TRBV18
clone size: -
D gene: -
J gene: TRBJ2-7
CDR3 DNA: TGTGCCAGCTCACGGGGTAGGATGGATACCTACGAGCAGTACTTC
CDR3 protein: CASSRGRMDTYEQYF

CDR3 length: 14
V gene: TRBV29-1
clone size: -
D gene: TRBD1
J gene: TRBJ1-2
CDR3 DNA: TGCAGCGCCAGGGCGGGACAGGCTAACTATGGCTACACCTTC
CDR3 protein: CSARAGQANYGYTF

CDR3 length: 14
V gene: TRBV6-5
clone size: -
D gene: -
J gene: TRBJ2-6
CDR3 DNA: TGTGCCAGCAGGACCAGCTCTGGGGCCAACGTCCTGACTTTC
CDR3 protein: CASRTSSGANVLTF

CDR3 length: 12
V gene: TRBV24-1
clone size: few
D gene: -
J gene: TRBJ2-5
CDR3 DNA: TGTGCCACCAGTGATTTGAAGGAGACCCAGTACTTC
CDR3 protein: CATSDLKETQYF

CDR3 length: 14
V gene: TRBV15
clone size: -
D gene: -
J gene: TRBJ1-4
CDR3 DNA: TGTGCCACCAGCTTACAGCGTACTAATGAAAAACTGTTTTTT
CDR3 protein: CATSLQRTNEKLFF

CDR3 length: 16
V gene: TRBV7-8
clone size: once
D gene: TRBD2
J gene: TRBJ2-1
CDR3 DNA: TGTGCCAGCAGCTCCACGGGAGGACCGGCTTACAATGAGCAGTTCTTC
CDR3 protein: CASSSTGGPAYNEQFF

CDR3 length: 14
V gene: TRBV5-4
clone size: -
D gene: TRBD2
J gene: TRBJ2-5
CDR3 DNA: TGTGCCAGCAGCTTGGAGCGGGAGCGTGGGACCCAGTACTTC
CDR3 protein: CASSLERERGTQYF

CDR3 length: 12
V gene: TRBV20-1
clone size: -
D gene: -
J gene: TRBJ2-1
CDR3 DNA: TGCAGTGCTAGCGATCGGTACAATGAGCAGTTCTTC
CDR3 protein: CSASDRYNEQFF

CDR3 length: 13
V gene: TRBV20-1
clone size: once
D gene: -
J gene: TRBJ2-1
CDR3 DNA: TGCAGTGCCTCGGAATGGGTTTACAATGAGCAGTTCTTC
CDR3 protein: CSASEWVYNEQFF

CDR3 length: 12
V gene: TRBV12-3/TRBV12-4
clone size: -
D gene: -
J gene: TRBJ1-4
CDR3 DNA: TGTGCCAGCAGTTTATTTGGCGAAAAACTGTTTTTT
CDR3 protein: CASSLFGEKLFF

CDR3 length: 14
V gene: TRBV6-2/TRBV6-3
clone size: few
D gene: -
J gene: TRBJ2-7
CDR3 DNA: TGTGCCAGCAGTTACAGAGACGGCACCTACGAGCAGTACTTC
CDR3 protein: CASSYRDGTYEQYF

CDR3 length: 17
V gene: TRBV18
clone size: -
D gene: TRBD1
J gene: TRBJ1-5
CDR3 DNA: TGTGCCAGCTCACCGTACCCAGGGGGCGCGAGCAATCAGCCCCAGCATTTT
CDR3 protein: CASSPYPGGASNQPQHF

CDR3 length: 15
V gene: TRBV7-3
clone size: -
D gene: TRBD1
J gene: TRBJ2-1
CDR3 DNA: TGTGCCAGCAGCGGACCGGGACAGGGGTACAATGAGCAGTTCTTC
CDR3 protein: CASSGPGQGYNEQFF

CDR3 length: 12
V gene: TRBV29-1
clone size: -
D gene: -
J gene: TRBJ2-1
CDR3 DNA: TGCAGCGTTGCCGGGTCCGCCCGTGAGCAGTTCTTC
CDR3 protein: CSVAGSAREQFF

CDR3 length: 13
V gene: TRBV27
clone size: -
D gene: -
J gene: TRBJ2-1
CDR3 DNA: TGTGCCACCCGCTGCCCGGGGTGCAATGAGCAGTTCTTC
CDR3 protein: CATRCPGCNEQFF

CDR3 length: 12
V gene: TRBV10-3
clone size: few
D gene: -
J gene: TRBJ2-1
CDR3 DNA: TGTGCCATCAGTGGGACAACCAATGAGCAGTTCTTC
CDR3 protein: CAISGTTNEQFF

CDR3 length: 14
V gene: TRBV7-9
clone size: -
D gene: -
J gene: TRBJ1-6
CDR3 DNA: TGTGCCAGCAGGGTACAGATCCAGAATTCACCCCTCCACTTT
CDR3 protein: CASRVQIQNSPLHF

CDR3 length: 14
V gene: TRBV5-4
clone size: -
D gene: TRBD1
J gene: TRBJ1-2
CDR3 DNA: TGTGCCAGCAGCCGTGTGGGACAGGGATATGGCTACACCTTC
CDR3 protein: CASSRVGQGYGYTF

CDR3 length: 12
V gene: TRBV24-1
clone size: -
D gene: -
J gene: TRBJ2-1
CDR3 DNA: TGTGCCACCAGTGATCCCAATTCTCAGCAGTTCTTC
CDR3 protein: CATSDPNSQQFF

CDR3 length: 15
V gene: TRBV2
clone size: few
D gene: -
J gene: TRBJ1-5
CDR3 DNA: TGTGCCAGCAGGGCTGGACAGCTTAGCAATCAGCCCCAGCATTTT
CDR3 protein: CASRAGQLSNQPQHF

CDR3 length: 13
V gene: TRBV20-1
clone size: -
D gene: -
J gene: TRBJ2-1
CDR3 DNA: TGCAGTGCCGCCAGCGCCGAACTCAATGAGCAGTTCTTC
CDR3 protein: CSAASAELNEQFF

CDR3 length: 12
V gene: TRBV3-1
clone size: -
D gene: -
J gene: TRBJ2-7
CDR3 DNA: TGTGCCAGCAGCCACTACAGCTACGAGCAGTACTTC
CDR3 protein: CASSHYSYEQYF

CDR3 length: 14
V gene: TRBV3-1
clone size: once
D gene: -
J gene: TRBJ1-1
CDR3 DNA: TGTGCCAGCAGCCAAGAGGGGCGGATCACTGAAGCTTTCTTT
CDR3 protein: CASSQEGRITEAFF